Below, 8 T cell receptor beta chains from the same sample are listed, as sequenced in a study of neurological immune-mediated disorders (dated by TCRdb to the late 2010s). Library method: 5' RACE. Instrument on record: Illumina HiSeq 2500. TCRdb cleaned the public reads at Q25 with fastp, built clones with MiXCR and kept in-frame beta chains. Rows are combined by CDR3 protein, so each entry shows the most common genes and DNA. The sample contains 20,000 to 30,000 distinct CDR3 sequences, under 15% of them found a single time. In total, the top ten clones hold 16% of the sample. The specimen was PBMCs. The receptors come from a woman aged 40 to 55 with HTLV-1-associated myelopathy (HAM/TSP).

This clonotype was detected many times. The V call is TRBV20-1, the J call TRBJ1-5; D is ambiguous. Looked up from germline, CDR1 is DFQATT and CDR2 is SNEGSKA (reference sequence). V was pared by 3 bases and J by 4 bases, with 10 bases between. This CDR3 has 13 residues. The CDR3 sequence: CSASWSLNQPQHF. CDR3 nucleotides: TGCAGTGCTAGTTGGAGCTTAAATCAGCCCCAGCATTTT.

This chain joins TRBV20-1 and TRBJ2-3; D is perhaps TRBD1 or TRBD2 (6 bases each). The germline gives CDR1 DFQATT, CDR2 SNEGSKA (reference sequence). CDR3 length: 12 residues. V shed 7 bases and J shed 6 bases, with 14 bases lying between them. The DNA of the CDR3 is TGCAGTGGGGGGGCGGGGTCCGATACGCAGTATTTT. Translation gives CSGGAGSDTQYF.

The table lists this clonotype with many counts. V usage is TRBV20-1 and J usage is TRBJ2-1; 10 bases map to TRBD2. The CDR3 totals 15 residues. Per germline, CDR1 DFQATT and CDR2 SNEGSKA (reference sequence). V gave up 6 bases and J gave up 10 bases; unmatched junction bases: 15. The CDR3 loop is CSAAHGLAGVREQFF. The CDR3 bases are TGCAGTGCCGCCCATGGCCTAGCGGGAGTAAGGGAGCAGTTCTTC.

This clonotype has at least ten counts. The genes are TRBV5-1 and TRBJ1-2; D remains ambiguous. The CDR3 is made up of 15 amino acids. The V gene's germline CDR1 is SGHRS and CDR2 YFSETQ. Trimming shortened V by 0 bases and J by 6 bases, and 15 bases separated the two germline ends. CDR3 amino acids: CASSLEYPGGNGYTF. Here the CDR3 DNA reads TGCGCCAGCAGCTTGGAGTATCCGGGAGGAAATGGCTACACCTTC.

This clonotype occurred many times. The genes are TRBV18 and TRBJ1-2; a possible D gene is TRBD1 (5 bases). Trimming took 6 bases from V and 8 from J, leaving 19 bases between them. Per germline, CDR1 KGHSH and CDR2 LQKENI. This CDR3 is 14 amino acids long. CDR3 sequence (DNA): TGTGCCAGCTCTCCGCGGGACGATAACGGGGGCTACACCTTC. Its translation is CASSPRDDNGGYTF. Based on the CDR3 plus reference TRBV18 and TRBJ1-2, the full variable domain is NAGVMQNPRHLVRRRGQEARLRCSPMKGHSHVYWYRQLPEEGLKFMVYLQKENIIDESGMPKERFSAEFPKEGPSILRIQQVVRGDSAAYFCASSPRDDNGGYTFGSGTRLTVV.

This clonotype came up many times. This chain connects TRBV10-3 to TRBJ2-5, with D maybe TRBD1 (6 bases). This CDR3 region has 13 residues. Per the germline V gene, CDR1 is ENHRY and CDR2 is SYGVKD. V was clipped by 8 bases and J by 4 bases, with 14 bases between them. The chain's CDR3 is CAIAQGEGETQYF. CDR3 nucleotides: TGTGCCATCGCACAGGGCGAGGGAGAGACCCAGTACTTC.

The sample holds many counts of this clonotype. The CDR3 DNA reads TGCGCCAGCAGCTTAGGACAGGGCGAAAAACTGTTTTTT. This translates into CASSLGQGEKLFF. V gene TRBV5-1 combines with J gene TRBJ1-4, with 8 nucleotides matching TRBD1. Trimming cost V 2 bases and J 8 bases; bases outside gene matches: 2. The CDR3 length is 13 residues. Germline lookup yields CDR1 SGHRS and CDR2 YFSETQ.

This clonotype came up a few times. This chain uses TRBV12-3 or TRBV12-4 with TRBJ2-5; weak D call: TRBD2 (6 bases). The CDR3 runs to 13 residues. Trimming took off 4 bases at V and 7 bases at J, with 13 bases between the two ends. CDR3: CASSSGGLVTQYF. The CDR3 DNA reads as TGTGCCAGCAGTTCTGGAGGGCTGGTGACCCAGTACTTC.